The 25 T cell receptor beta chains below were found in one sample sequenced in a study of preoperative IRX-2 immunotherapy in early breast cancer. This sample's treatment: preoperative locoregional IRX-2 cytokine immunotherapy. Assay: immunoSEQ multiplex PCR; the TCRdb copy retains only in-frame clones and omits some. Here the sample spans around 62,000 clones, 94% being singletons. This specimen was acquired from a patient treated with IRX-2 immunotherapy. These receptors all come from a human donor with breast cancer.

The chain carries TRBV5-3 and TRBJ2-2; D not resolved. TRBV5-3 is known as an ORF, though its function is uncertain. V was shortened by 8 bases and J by 1 base, with 18 bases between the two germline ends. CDR3 size: 16 residues. The CDR3 here is CASQFHGRKNTGELFF. CDR3 DNA sequence: TGTGCCAGTCAGTTTCACGGGCGGAAGAACACCGGGGAGCTGTTTTTT.

The chain employs TRBV5-1 and TRBJ1-1; D unresolved. Germline assignment: CDR1 SGHRS and CDR2 YFSETQ. The CDR3 extends over 12 amino acids. V lost 7 bases and J 2 bases, leaving 9 bases between the germline ends. CDR3 sequence reads: CASRDPNTEAFF. DNA for the CDR3: TGCGCCAGCCGTGACCCTAACACTGAAGCTTTCTTT.

V usage is TRBV6-6 and J usage is TRBJ1-4; D might be TRBD1 (6 bases). The V gene lost 2 bases and the J gene lost 8 bases, with 6 bases spanning the gap. CDR3 length equals 12 residues. The germline V gene has CDR1 MNHNY and CDR2 SVGAGI (reference sequence). CDR3 in amino acids: CASSYTGEKLFF. For the CDR3, the DNA is TGTGCCAGCAGTTACACAGGGGAAAAACTGTTTTTT.

This chain uses TRBV28 with TRBJ1-1, with a tentative D call TRBD1 (6 bases). Germline CDR1 MDHEN, CDR2 SYDVKM. The CDR3 consists of 13 residues. The V gene lost 5 bases and the J gene lost 6 bases, with 13 bases spanning the gap. Here the CDR3 reads CASSIQTGPEAFF. For the CDR3, the DNA is TGTGCCAGCAGTATCCAGACAGGCCCTGAAGCTTTCTTT.

The chain is built from TRBV7-2 and TRBJ2-2; D possibly corresponds to TRBD2 (5 bases). Trimming removed 7 bases from V and 3 bases from J, with 12 bases in between. Germline-derived CDR1 and CDR2 are SGHTA and FQGNSA. This CDR3 is built from 14 residues. The chain's CDR3 is CASMDSVHTGELFF. In DNA, the CDR3 is TGTGCCAGCATGGACTCCGTACACACCGGGGAGCTGTTTTTT.

This clone was counted a single time. The chain combines TRBV21-1 with TRBJ2-7. TRBV21-1 is labeled a pseudogene. CDR3 size: 14 residues. The CDR3 sequence is CASSNNQWVNEQYF. The CDR3 bases are TGTGCCAGCAGCAACAATCAATGGGTAAACGAGCAGTACTTC.

This sequence joins TRBV1 and TRBJ2-1. TRBV1 is listed as a pseudogene. This CDR3 region has 18 residues. As DNA, the CDR3 is TGCACCAGCAGCCAAGAATTATTGGATCGTTCCCCCCACAATGAGCAGTTCTTC. This codes for CTSSQELLDRSPHNEQFF.

The chain joins TRBV5-4 to TRBJ1-6, with 8 bases aligning to TRBD1. The trim removed 4 bases at V and 11 bases at J, leaving 8 bases unmatched. Germline lookup yields CDR1 SGHNT and CDR2 YYREEE (reference sequence). The length of the CDR3 is 14 residues. The CDR3, as DNA: TGTGCCAGCAGCCAGGACAGGGAGAAGGCACCCCTCCACTTT. Translated: CASSQDREKAPLHF.

The chain recombines TRBV5-5 with TRBJ2-1; D is ambiguous. Trimming removed 1 base at V and 0 bases at J, with 5 bases between. Germline lookup yields CDR1 SGHKS and CDR2 YYEKEE (reference sequence). The CDR3 length is 14 residues. This CDR3 reads CASSLTVSYNEQFF. Here the CDR3 DNA reads TGTGCCAGCAGCTTGACCGTCTCCTACAATGAGCAGTTCTTC. Based on the CDR3 plus reference TRBV5-5 and TRBJ2-1, the full variable domain is DAGVTQSPTHLIKTRGQQVTLRCSPISGHKSVSWYQQVLGQGPQFIFQYYEKEERGRGNFPDRFSARQFPNYSSELNVNALLLGDSALYLCASSLTVSYNEQFFGPGTRLTVL.

V gene TRBV18 combines with J gene TRBJ2-7, with 9 positions matching TRBD1. Looked up from germline, CDR1 is KGHSH and CDR2 is LQKENI. V shed 4 bases and J 5 bases; nucleotides not matched to a gene: 9. The CDR3 totals 15 residues. The CDR3 spells CASSLDRGRPDEQYF. In DNA, the CDR3 is TGTGCCAGCTCACTGGACAGGGGACGTCCCGACGAGCAGTACTTC.

There are a few counts of this clone. The chain has TRBV19 and TRBJ1-2; D is undetermined. This CDR3 has 17 residues. V gave up 5 bases and J gave up 2 bases, with 21 bases separating them. Looked up from germline, CDR1 is LNHDA and CDR2 is SQIVND (reference sequence). CDR3 sequence reads: CASSPRVVRFGNYGYTF. As DNA, the CDR3 is TGTGCCAGTAGTCCCCGAGTTGTAAGGTTTGGGAACTATGGCTACACCTTC. The full variable domain, in which reference TRBV19 and TRBJ1-2 provide the parts outside the CDR3, is DGGITQSPKYLFRKEGQNVTLSCEQNLNHDAMYWYRQDPGQGLRLIYYSQIVNDFQKGDIAEGYSVSREKKESFPLTVTSAQKNPTAFYLCASSPRVVRFGNYGYTFGSGTRLTVV.

The rearrangement links TRBV28 to TRBJ1-2, with D possibly TRBD1 on 5 matching bases. Per germline, CDR1 MDHEN and CDR2 SYDVKM. The CDR3 is 16 amino acids. Trimming stripped 2 bases from V and 8 bases from J, with 21 bases between. CDR3 nucleotides: TGTGCCAGCAGTTTACCGAGGTGGGGAGGAGGGGACGGCTACACCTTC. The encoded protein is CASSLPRWGGGDGYTF.

V gene TRBV27 combines with J gene TRBJ2-1, with TRBD2 as a possible D gene (7 bases). With 6 bases removed from V and 8 bases from J, the gap between germline ends came to 23 bases. Per the germline V gene, CDR1 is MNHEY and CDR2 is SMNVEV (reference sequence). CDR3 length: 16 amino acids. The CDR3 DNA follows: TGTGCCAGCAGCTTGGGGGGGCCTTACCTACACGATGAGCAGTTCTTC. Translating gives CASSLGGPYLHDEQFF.

The chain joins TRBV6-5 to TRBJ1-1; D remains ambiguous. V lost 4 bases and J 7 bases, leaving 13 bases between the germline ends. Germline lookup yields CDR1 MNHEY and CDR2 SVGAGI. The CDR3 runs 13 residues. CDR3 nucleotides: TGTGCCAGCAGTTTAGGACGGCGATATGAAGCTTTCTTT. Amino acid sequence: CASSLGRRYEAFF.

The table lists this clone with a count of one. The gene calls are TRBV27 and TRBJ2-3; no reliable D call. With 6 bases removed from V and 1 base from J, the gap between germline ends came to 11 bases. The V gene's germline CDR1 is MNHEY and CDR2 SMNVEV (reference sequence). There are 14 residues in the CDR3. The CDR3 DNA reads as TGTGCCAGCAGACTCGCCGGAGGCACAGATACGCAGTATTTT. It is translated as CASRLAGGTDTQYF.

This rearrangement joins TRBV28 to TRBJ2-3; 7 bases are shared with TRBD2. CDR3 length: 15 residues. Per the germline V gene, CDR1 is MDHEN and CDR2 is SYDVKM. The V gene end was trimmed by 5 bases and the J gene end by 0 bases; junction bases not matched to a gene: 5. Here the CDR3 DNA reads TGTGCCAGCAGTCCGGGCGGGGGAAGCACAGATACGCAGTATTTT. Its translation is CASSPGGGSTDTQYF.

The J gene is TRBJ2-2, the V gene TRBV21-1. TRBV21-1 constitutes a pseudogene. The CDR3 contains 17 residues. CDR3 amino acids: CASSKALNGGSTGELFF. CDR3 sequence (DNA): TGTGCCAGCAGCAAAGCCCTCAATGGGGGTAGCACCGGGGAGCTGTTTTTT.

This chain uses TRBV27 with TRBJ2-7, with no clear D. Per the germline V gene, CDR1 is MNHEY and CDR2 is SMNVEV (reference sequence). The CDR3 is 13 amino acids. Trimming cost V 4 bases and J 4 bases, with 11 bases left between them. The CDR3 loop reads CASSSMVVYEQYF. The CDR3 DNA sequence: TGTGCCAGCAGTTCCATGGTAGTGTACGAGCAGTACTTC.

The DNA for the CDR3 is TGTGCCAGCAGCGTGTGGGGCAACACTGAAGCTTTCTTT. It specifies CASSVWGNTEAFF. The chain employs TRBV11-3 and TRBJ1-1; D possibly corresponds to TRBD1 (5 bases). This CDR3 comprises 13 residues. The V and J ends lost 5 bases and 2 bases respectively, with 9 bases between them. CDR1 is SGHNT, CDR2 YENEEA, per germline.

The chain's CDR3 is CASSRRPIGDSGNTIYF. The DNA for the CDR3 is TGTGCCAGCAGCCGCAGGCCCATAGGCGACTCTGGAAACACCATATATTTT. The genes are TRBV7-9 and TRBJ1-3, with unresolved D. This CDR3 region has 17 residues. Germline lookup yields CDR1 SEHNR and CDR2 FQNEAQ (reference sequence). V was trimmed by 5 bases and J by 0 bases, leaving 17 bases between them.

The chain is built from TRBV5-6 and TRBJ1-1; TRBD1 might be the D (5 bases). Per germline, CDR1 SGHDT and CDR2 YYEEEE. V lost 5 bases and J 4 bases, leaving 12 bases between the germline ends. This CDR3 spans 13 amino acids. The CDR3 nucleotides read TGTGCCAGCAGGCGCGGGGGGAGCACTGAAGCTTTCTTT. Translation gives CASRRGGSTEAFF.

The chain joins TRBV19 to TRBJ1-4; D is unclear. From germline, CDR1 is LNHDA and CDR2 SQIVND (reference sequence). Trimming shortened V by 5 bases and J by 5 bases, and 3 bases separated the two germline ends. The CDR3 is 11 amino acids. The CDR3 spells CASSQNEKLFF. The CDR3 bases are TGTGCCAGTAGTCAAAATGAAAAACTGTTTTTT.

The chain is built from TRBV14 and TRBJ2-7; 7 bases map to TRBD1. This CDR3 has 15 amino acids. The trim removed 2 bases at V and 3 bases at J, leaving 7 bases unmatched. Germline V gives CDR1 SGHDN, CDR2 FVKESK. The CDR3 reads CASSQRWAGGYEQYF. Here the CDR3 DNA reads TGTGCCAGCAGCCAAAGATGGGCAGGGGGCTACGAGCAGTACTTC.

The rearrangement uses TRBV11-2 and TRBJ1-3; D possibly corresponds to TRBD1 (5 bases). V lost 4 bases and J 3 bases, leaving 10 bases between the germline ends. Germline V gives CDR1 SGHAT, CDR2 FQNNGV. The CDR3 runs to 14 residues. CDR3 in amino acids: CASSWGTGGNTIYF. The CDR3 nucleotides are TGTGCCAGCAGCTGGGGGACCGGTGGAAACACCATATATTTT.

The chain has TRBV2 and TRBJ2-1, with 7 bases matching TRBD2. CDR1 and CDR2 (germline): SNHLY, FYNNEI. This CDR3 comprises 15 residues. The trim removed 2 bases at V and 9 bases at J, leaving 10 bases unmatched. The CDR3 sequence: CASSEYAGVYLEQFF. In nucleotides, the CDR3 is TGTGCCAGCAGTGAATATGCGGGAGTGTATCTTGAGCAGTTCTTC.